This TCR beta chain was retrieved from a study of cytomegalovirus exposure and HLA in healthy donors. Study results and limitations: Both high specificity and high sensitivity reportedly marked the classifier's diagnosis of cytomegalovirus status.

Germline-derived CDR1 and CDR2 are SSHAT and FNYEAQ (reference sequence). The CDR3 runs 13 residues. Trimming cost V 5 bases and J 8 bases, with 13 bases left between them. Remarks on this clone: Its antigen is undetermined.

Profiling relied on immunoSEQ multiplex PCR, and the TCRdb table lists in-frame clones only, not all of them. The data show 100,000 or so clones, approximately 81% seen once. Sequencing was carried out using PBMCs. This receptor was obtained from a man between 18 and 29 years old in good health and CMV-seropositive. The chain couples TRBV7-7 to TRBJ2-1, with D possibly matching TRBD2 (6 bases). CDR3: CASSQTSLDEQFF. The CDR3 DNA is TGTGCCAGCAGCCAGACTAGTTTGGATGAGCAGTTCTTC.